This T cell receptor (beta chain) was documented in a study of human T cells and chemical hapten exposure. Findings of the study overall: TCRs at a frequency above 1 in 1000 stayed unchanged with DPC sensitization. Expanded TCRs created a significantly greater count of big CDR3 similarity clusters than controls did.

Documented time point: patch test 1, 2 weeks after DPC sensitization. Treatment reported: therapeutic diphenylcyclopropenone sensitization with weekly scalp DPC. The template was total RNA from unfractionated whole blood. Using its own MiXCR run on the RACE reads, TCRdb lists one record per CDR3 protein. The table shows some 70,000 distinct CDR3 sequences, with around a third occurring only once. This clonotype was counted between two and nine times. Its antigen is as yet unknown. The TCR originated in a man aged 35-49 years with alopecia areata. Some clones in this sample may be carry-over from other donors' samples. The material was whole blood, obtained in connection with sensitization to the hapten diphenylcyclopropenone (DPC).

The CDR3, as DNA: TGTGCCAGCAGTCCCCGACAGAACAATCAGCCCCAGCATTTT. This encodes CASSPRQNNQPQHF. This sequence joins TRBV6-8 and TRBJ1-5; weak D call: TRBD1 (5 bases). The CDR3 totals 14 residues. Trimming removed 5 bases at V and 3 bases at J, with 11 bases between. CDR1 MNHGY and CDR2 SAAAGT come from the germline V gene.